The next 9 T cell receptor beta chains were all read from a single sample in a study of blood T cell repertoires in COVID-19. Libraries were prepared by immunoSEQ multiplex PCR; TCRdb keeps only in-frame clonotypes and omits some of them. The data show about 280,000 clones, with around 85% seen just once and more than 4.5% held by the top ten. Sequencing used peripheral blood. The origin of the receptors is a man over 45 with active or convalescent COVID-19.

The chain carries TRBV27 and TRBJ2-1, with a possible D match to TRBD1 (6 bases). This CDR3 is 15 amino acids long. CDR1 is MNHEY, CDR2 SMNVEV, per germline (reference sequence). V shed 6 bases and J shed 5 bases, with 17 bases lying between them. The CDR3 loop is CASRLTGRSHNEQFF. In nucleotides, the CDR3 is TGTGCCAGCAGACTTACAGGGCGGTCCCACAATGAGCAGTTCTTC.

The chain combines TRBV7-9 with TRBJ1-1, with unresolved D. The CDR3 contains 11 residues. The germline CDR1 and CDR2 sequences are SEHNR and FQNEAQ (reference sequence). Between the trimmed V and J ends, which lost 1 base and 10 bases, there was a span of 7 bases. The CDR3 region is CASSLVIGAFF. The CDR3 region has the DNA TGTGCCAGCAGCTTAGTAATCGGAGCTTTCTTT.

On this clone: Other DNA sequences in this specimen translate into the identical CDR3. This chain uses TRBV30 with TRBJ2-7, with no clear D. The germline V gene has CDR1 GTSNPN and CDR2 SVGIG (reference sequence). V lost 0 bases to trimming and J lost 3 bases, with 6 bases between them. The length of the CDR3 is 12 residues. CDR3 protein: CAWSVRGYEQYF. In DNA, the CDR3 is TGTGCCTGGAGTGTACGAGGCTACGAGCAGTACTTC.

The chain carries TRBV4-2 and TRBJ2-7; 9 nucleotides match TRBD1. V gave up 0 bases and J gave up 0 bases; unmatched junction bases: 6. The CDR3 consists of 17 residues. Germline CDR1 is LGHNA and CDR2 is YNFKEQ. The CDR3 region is CASSQDPQTGGSYEQYF. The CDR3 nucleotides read TGTGCCAGCAGCCAAGATCCCCAGACAGGGGGCTCCTACGAGCAGTACTTC.

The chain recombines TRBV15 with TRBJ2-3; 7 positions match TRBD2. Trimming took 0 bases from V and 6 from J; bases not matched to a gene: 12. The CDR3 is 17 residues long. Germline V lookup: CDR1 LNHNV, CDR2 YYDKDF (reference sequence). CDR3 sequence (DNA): TGTGCCACCAGCAGAGATGGTACGGGAGGTTTCTCGGATACGCAGTATTTT. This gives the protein CATSRDGTGGFSDTQYF. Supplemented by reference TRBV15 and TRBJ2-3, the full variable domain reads DAMVIQNPRYQVTQFGKPVTLSCSQTLNHNVMYWYQQKSSQAPKLLFHYYDKDFNNEADTPDNFQSRRPNTSFCFLDIRSPGLGDTAMYLCATSRDGTGGFSDTQYFGPGTRLTVL.

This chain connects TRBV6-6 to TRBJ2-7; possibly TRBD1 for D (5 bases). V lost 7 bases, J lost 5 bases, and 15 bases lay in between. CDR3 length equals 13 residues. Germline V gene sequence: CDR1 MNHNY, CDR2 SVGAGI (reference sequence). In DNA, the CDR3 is TGTGCCAGCAATCCGGTAGGGGCCCACGAGCAGTACTTC. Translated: CASNPVGAHEQYF.

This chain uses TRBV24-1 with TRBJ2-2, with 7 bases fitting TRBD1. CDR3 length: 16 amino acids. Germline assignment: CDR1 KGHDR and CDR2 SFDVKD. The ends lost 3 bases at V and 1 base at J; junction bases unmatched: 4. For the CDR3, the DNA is TGTGCCACCAGTGATACCGGGACAGTGAACACCGGGGAGCTGTTTTTT. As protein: CATSDTGTVNTGELFF.

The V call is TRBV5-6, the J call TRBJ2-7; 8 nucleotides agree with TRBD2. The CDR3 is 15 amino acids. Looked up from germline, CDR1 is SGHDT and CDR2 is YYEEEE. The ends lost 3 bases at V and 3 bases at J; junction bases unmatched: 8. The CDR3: CASSSLSGTSYEQYF. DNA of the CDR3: TGTGCCAGCAGCTCACTATCCGGGACTAGCTACGAGCAGTACTTC.

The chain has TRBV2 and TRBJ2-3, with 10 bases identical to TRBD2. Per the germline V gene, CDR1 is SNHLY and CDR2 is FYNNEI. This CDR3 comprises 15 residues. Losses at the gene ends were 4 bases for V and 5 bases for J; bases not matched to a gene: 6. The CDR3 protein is CASSGLASGRDTQYF. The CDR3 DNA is TGTGCCAGCAGTGGCCTAGCTAGCGGGAGAGATACGCAGTATTTT.